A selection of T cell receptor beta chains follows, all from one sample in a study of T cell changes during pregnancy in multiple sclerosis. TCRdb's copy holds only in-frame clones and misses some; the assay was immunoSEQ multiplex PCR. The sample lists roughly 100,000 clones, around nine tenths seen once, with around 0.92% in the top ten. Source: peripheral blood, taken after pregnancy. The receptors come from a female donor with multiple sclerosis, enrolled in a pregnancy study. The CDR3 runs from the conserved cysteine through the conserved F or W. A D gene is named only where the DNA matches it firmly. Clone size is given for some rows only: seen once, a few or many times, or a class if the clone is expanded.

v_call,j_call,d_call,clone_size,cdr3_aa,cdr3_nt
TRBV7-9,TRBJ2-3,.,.,CASSPQNTQYF,TGTGCCAGCAGCCCCCAGAATACGCAGTATTTT
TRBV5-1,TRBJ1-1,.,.,CASSLVPSNMNTEAFF,TGCGCCAGCAGCTTGGTCCCCTCAAACATGAACACTGAAGCTTTCTTT
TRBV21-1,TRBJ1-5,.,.,CASSKEKGEGQPQHF,TGTGCCAGCAGCAAAGAAAAGGGGGAGGGACAGCCCCAGCATTTT
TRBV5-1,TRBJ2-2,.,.,CASSPEGGVNTGELFF,TGCGCCAGCAGCCCCGAGGGCGGGGTGAACACCGGGGAGCTGTTTTTT
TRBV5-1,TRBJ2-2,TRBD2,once,CASGLAGKGTGELFF,TGCGCCAGCGGGCTAGCGGGAAAGGGCACCGGGGAGCTGTTTTTT
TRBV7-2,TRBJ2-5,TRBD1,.,CASSSTGLQTQYF,TGTGCCAGCAGCTCGACAGGGTTACAGACCCAGTACTTC
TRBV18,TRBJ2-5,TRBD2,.,CASSPRAGVRETQYF,TGTGCCAGCTCACCGAGAGCGGGAGTAAGGGAGACCCAGTACTTC
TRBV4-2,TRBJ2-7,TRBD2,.,CASSQDWSGGATEQYF,TGTGCCAGCAGCCAAGATTGGAGCGGGGGGGCAACCGAGCAGTACTTC
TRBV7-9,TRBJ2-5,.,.,CASSSFTRYQETQYF,TGTGCCAGCAGCTCATTCACCCGGTACCAAGAGACCCAGTACTTC
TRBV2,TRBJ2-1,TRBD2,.,CASSRGLANEQFF,TGTGCCAGCAGTCGAGGACTAGCGAATGAGCAGTTCTTC
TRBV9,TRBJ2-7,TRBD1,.,CASSPQSGQSYEQYF,TGTGCCAGCAGCCCCCAATCGGGACAGTCCTACGAGCAGTACTTC
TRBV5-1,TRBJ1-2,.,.,CASSEDSNYGYTF,TGCGCCAGCAGCGAGGACAGTAACTATGGCTACACCTTC
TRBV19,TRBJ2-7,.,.,CASTPRQHDHEQYF,TGTGCCAGTACCCCTAGACAGCATGACCACGAGCAGTACTTC
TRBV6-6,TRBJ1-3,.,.,CASSPAAGVGNTIYF,TGTGCCAGCAGTCCTGCGGCAGGGGTAGGAAACACCATATATTTT
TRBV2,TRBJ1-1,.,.,CASSVTGNTEAFF,TGTGCCAGCAGTGTAACGGGGAACACTGAAGCTTTCTTT
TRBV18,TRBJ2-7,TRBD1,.,CASSPRGTGTYEQYF,TGTGCCAGCTCACCCAGGGGGACAGGGACCTACGAGCAGTACTTC